This T cell receptor (beta chain) was captured by sequencing in a study of cytotoxic CD8 clonotypes in ibrutinib-treated CLL (dated by TCRdb to the early 2020s). For the study in its entirety: In this cohort, around 15 patients were treatment-naive and approximately twelve were relapsed/refractory, while some 17 had unmutated IGHV. Longitudinal samples were obtainable from about 30% of the roughly 86 participants in the trial. On average, each sample yielded around 230,000 productive templates and 80,000 to 95,000 productive rearrangements. Response samples were taken after a median of approximately 13 months on treatment, ranging from about 6 to 40 months. Patients were still on ibrutinib when every remission and progressive disease sample was collected. Partial responses were observed in roughly 24 patients and complete responses in 2; after a median follow-up of around 68 months, remission was maintained in 15 or so patients and progression was observed in approximately 12. Cryopreserved peripheral blood mononuclear cells were obtained before treatment, at response, and at either sustained remission or disease progression. The paper's findings and limits, for the study overall: Baseline clonality was found to be higher than that of age-matched healthy donors and was strongly correlated with circulating CD8+ T-cell counts. Public clonotypes were rare and either shrank or stayed stable during treatment, and the rise in clonality at ibrutinib response reflected expansion of private clonotypes. An increase in clonality was observed at ibrutinib response, with clonality remaining stable during sustained remission and falling back toward baseline at progression. Lymph node repertoires were not examined, and the timing of sampling was not matched between patients in sustained remission and those whose disease progressed.

As regards this clone: Its antigen is not yet known. There are no base qualities to consult, and no much larger clone falls within one base.

The CDR3 covers 13 residues, taking in both the cysteine and the phenylalanine. CDR3 DNA is the only sequence kept; it has 39 bases, read in frame from the first base. Looking up the germline V gene (reference sequence) yields CDR1 MNHNY and CDR2 SVGAGI. Compared with germline, V lacks 5 bases and J lacks 3 bases; bases without a gene match: 4. Sample time point, as interpreted from the label and publication: progressive disease on ibrutinib. For TCR beta library preparation, roughly 1.8 micrograms of genomic DNA was extracted from cryopreserved PBMCs. Longitudinal blood samples from CLL patients receiving ibrutinib monotherapy were subjected to high-throughput TCR beta sequencing. The patients were enrolled in a single-center, open-label phase 2 trial of ibrutinib monotherapy. Each clonotype received, on average, approximately 9.9x coverage in deep resolution sequencing performed on a MiSeq, where the target depth lay between 1 in 1 million and 1 in 200,000 T cells. The immunoSEQ hsTCRB Kit was used to generate the TCR beta libraries. On the study's bioinformatics: The data were analyzed with ImmunoSEQ Analyzer and ImmunoSEQ Data Assistant, and V, D and J gene assignments followed IMGT definitions. Clonality, with values ranging from 0 to 1, was calculated as one minus the normalized Shannon entropy of productive rearrangement frequencies. Public clonotype analysis was restricted to overrepresented clonotypes comprising at least 0.05% of each patient's repertoire. About twelve age-matched healthy donor repertoires from immuneACCESS were used as controls for clonality. TCRdb re-hosts the immuneACCESS table, in-frame sequences only. Its copies lack some clones; in the studies checked, an unresolved V gene accounts for under half of them, and the cause for the rest is not known. The D gene and trimming were derived from the DNA, and the V and J assignments and clone size from that table. Present in this sample are over 250,000 clones, approximately 76% of which were seen just once. Approximately 5.1% of the sample lies in the top ten.

Sequences were derived from PBMCs, sampled at disease progression, from a patient treated with ibrutinib. The sequence derives from a human donor with chronic lymphocytic leukemia. Recombination linked TRBV6-6 to TRBJ2-7, and TRBD1 matches 7 of the central bases. The CDR3 is CASSIRQGYEQYF. The nucleotides are TGTGCCAGCAGTATCAGACAGGGCTACGAGCAGTACTTC.